This T cell receptor beta chain was captured by sequencing in a study of molecular identifiers for immune sequencing clone quantification. Points from the study as a whole: The study found clones above 20 RNA copies held over 98% of effector molecules and under 1% in naive cells.

Concerning this clonotype: The antigen remains undetermined.

Per the germline V gene, CDR1 is SEHNR and CDR2 is FQNEAQ (reference sequence). V gave up 5 bases and J gave up 7 bases, with 15 bases separating them. CDR3 size: 14 residues. TCRdb re-analysed the PCR reads in MiXCR, keeping a single row per CDR3 protein. The profile shows about 100,000 distinct CDR3 sequences, under 40% of them singletons. The sequencing input was naive CD8+ T cells from blood, with Jurkat cell RNA spiked in. Subset described: FACS-sorted CD8+CD4-CCR7+CD45RA+ naive T cells. The TCR originated in a human donor in good health. Some libraries in this study had Jurkat cell RNA spiked in. The rearrangement joins TRBV7-9 to TRBJ1-5; TRBD1 might be the D (5 bases). The chain's CDR3 is CASSTQGVGQPQHF. CDR3 coding DNA: TGTGCCAGCAGCACTCAGGGAGTAGGACAGCCCCAGCATTTT.